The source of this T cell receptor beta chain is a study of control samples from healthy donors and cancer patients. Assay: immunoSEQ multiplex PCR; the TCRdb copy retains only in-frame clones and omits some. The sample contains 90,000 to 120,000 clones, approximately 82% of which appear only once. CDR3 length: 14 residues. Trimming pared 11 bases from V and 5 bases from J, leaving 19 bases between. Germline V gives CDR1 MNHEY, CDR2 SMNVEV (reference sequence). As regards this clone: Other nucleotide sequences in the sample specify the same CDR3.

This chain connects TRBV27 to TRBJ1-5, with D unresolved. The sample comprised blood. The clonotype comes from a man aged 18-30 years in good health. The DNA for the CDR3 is TGTGCCCCGTGGGATGCGGCCACTCATCAGCCCCAGCATTTT. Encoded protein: CAPWDAATHQPQHF.